This TCR beta chain was retrieved from a study of T cell changes during pregnancy in multiple sclerosis. Profiled with immunoSEQ multiplex PCR; TCRdb holds only in-frame clones, not every one. Of more than 35,000 clones listed, 93% are singletons. The CDR3 contains 15 residues. V lost 4 bases, J lost 2 bases, and 15 bases lay in between. Germline CDR1 SGHRS, CDR2 YFSETQ. This TCR was sampled from a female donor with multiple sclerosis, enrolled in a pregnancy study. The starting material was CD8+ T cells from peripheral blood mononuclear cells, obtained in the third trimester of pregnancy. The gene calls are TRBV5-1 and TRBJ1-1; D is perhaps TRBD1 (5 bases). The DNA for the CDR3 is TGCGCCAGCAGCCCGGACACGGGCGTAAACACTGAAGCTTTCTTT. It codes for CASSPDTGVNTEAFF.